This T cell receptor (beta chain) was found in a study of T-cell reconstitution after alpha-beta-depleted transplantation in children (dated by TCRdb to 2015 to 2016). Some background on the complete study: Using TCR repertoire profiling, the study followed T-cell immune reconstitution in a quantitative way in children after TCRalphabeta/CD19-depleted allogeneic hematopoietic cell transplantation. The paper as a whole reports these results and caveats: In some patients, the high TCRbeta diversity seen at day 60 was put down to recipient T cells and intrathymic progenitors that had survived conditioning. Apparently early alphabetaT-cell count recovery about two months after transplant reportedly relied on only several hundred rapidly expanded clones derived from non-depleted graft cells. Over subsequent months, a decline in hyperexpanded clone frequencies was noted, and after one year, T-cell counts and TCRbeta diversity were mostly ascribed to newly produced T cells.

Inclusive of the bounding cysteine and phenylalanine, the CDR3 is 14 residues long. Only the CDR3 region is kept as DNA, spanning 42 bases read in frame from base 1. V is pared back by 5 bases and J by 8 bases, with 16 bases lying between the germline termini. CDR1 and CDR2 are read off the germline V gene as SGHAT and FQNNGV. Receptor libraries were prepared by PCR. The instrument was an Illumina HiSeq 2500. TCR library preparation used molecular barcoding, with unique molecular identifiers applied to normalize quantification of the TCRbeta repertoire. In-frame beta chains were kept once TCRdb had trimmed the public reads at Q25 with fastp and called clones with MiXCR. CDR3 protein duplicates are merged, each entry listing the most common genes and DNA. This sample has hundreds of thousands of distinct CDR3 sequences in its table, and roughly 8% of those were observed once. Under 8% of the sample is in the top ten clones.

In its sample, this clonotype was seen many times. Its cognate antigen has yet to be identified. There are no base qualities to consult, and no much larger clone falls within one base. The meaning of the sample's treatment or condition label: allogeneic hematopoietic cell transplantation with graft depleted of TCRalphabeta T cells and CD19 B cells. TCRalphabeta/CD19-depleted allogeneic hematopoietic cell grafts were given to the transplant recipients, all of whom were children. The starting material was PBMCs, mostly from graft donor cells, obtained 180 days after TCRalphabeta/CD19-depleted stem cell transplant. The V and J genes are TRBV11-2 and TRBJ2-1, and possibly TRBD1, on 6 matching bases. The TCR originated in a male patient younger than 18 who had a stem cell transplant for acute lymphoblastic leukemia, so the T cells may come from the graft donor. In nucleotide form, the sequence is TGTGCCAGCAGCCCACAGAACAGGGCCCATGAGCAGTTCTTC. This encodes CASSPQNRAHEQFF.